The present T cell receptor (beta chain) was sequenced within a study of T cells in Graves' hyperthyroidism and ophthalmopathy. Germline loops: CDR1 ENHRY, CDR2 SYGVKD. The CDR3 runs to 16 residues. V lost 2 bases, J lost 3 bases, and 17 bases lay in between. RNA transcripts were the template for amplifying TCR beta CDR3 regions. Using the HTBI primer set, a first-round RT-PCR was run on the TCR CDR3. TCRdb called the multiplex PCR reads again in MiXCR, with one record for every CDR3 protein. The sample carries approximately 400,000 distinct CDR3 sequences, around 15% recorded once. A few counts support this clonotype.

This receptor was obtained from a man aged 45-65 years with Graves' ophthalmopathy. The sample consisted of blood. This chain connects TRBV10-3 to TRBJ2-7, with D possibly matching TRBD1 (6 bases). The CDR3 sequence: CAISEEGQSVNYEQYF. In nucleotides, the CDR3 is TGTGCCATCAGTGAGGAAGGACAGTCGGTGAACTACGAGCAGTACTTC.